Sequencing of this T cell receptor (beta chain) was carried out in a study of T-cell memory formation after mild COVID-19. Study overall: Most TCR clusters belonged to a single donor.

This clonotype was recorded a few times. The V and J ends lost 4 bases and 5 bases, in that order; junction bases with no gene match: 9. The CDR3 sequence is 16 residues long. From germline, CDR1 is SGDLS and CDR2 YYNGEE. MiXCR, run by TCRdb on the 5' RACE reads, gives a single entry per CDR3 protein. The data show some 130,000 distinct CDR3 sequences, with 16% seen just once and approximately 15% held by the top ten. The chain carries TRBV9 and TRBJ2-2, with 9 bases fitting TRBD1. Sequencing used PBMCs or a T cell subset sorted from them (not recorded which). This sequence was found in an adult woman who had mild COVID-19 (a few samples of this study predate the infection). Cell type and time point are not known. The DNA of the CDR3 is TGTGCCAGCAGCTCAGGGGGGACAGGGAAGACCGGGGAGCTGTTTTTT. Protein sequence: CASSSGGTGKTGELFF.